The clone carrying this T cell receptor (beta chain) was recorded a few times. A library made for alpha chains picked up this beta chain off target, so its size means little. TCRdb itself ran the 5' RACE reads through MiXCR, one entry per CDR3 protein. The sample includes 4,000 to 5,500 distinct CDR3 sequences, 15% to 20% of them seen just once. The data originate from a study of spatial heterogeneity in lung cancer. The trim removed 2 bases at V and 3 bases at J, leaving 5 bases unmatched. The germline gives CDR1 DFQATT, CDR2 SNEGSKA (reference sequence). The length of the CDR3 is 14 residues. Time point meaning: sample taken at primary tumor resection. Unsorted whole RNA from tumor, nontumor lung or frozen PBMC underwent sequencing.

The chain recombines TRBV20-1 with TRBJ2-7; 9 positions agree with TRBD1. The sequence derives from a male donor with early-stage non-small cell lung cancer. The sample was normal lung tissue next to the tumor, taken at surgery. CDR3 coding DNA: TGCAGTGCTAGACGGGGACAGGGAGTCTACGAGCAGTACTTC. As protein: CSARRGQGVYEQYF.